What follows are 23 T cell receptor beta chains derived from one specimen sequenced in a study of blood T cell repertoires in COVID-19. Using immunoSEQ multiplex PCR, the repertoire was profiled, and TCRdb retains in-frame clones only, with some absent. Among about 280,000 clones listed, about 85% were seen once. Sequenced: PBMCs or T cells enriched from blood (not recorded which). The receptors here all came from a woman aged 45 to 65 who had recovered from COVID-19.

The V gene is TRBV7-8, the J gene TRBJ2-3, with D perhaps matching TRBD2 (5 bases). The CDR3 totals 16 residues. Germline-derived CDR1 and CDR2 are SGHVS and FQNEAQ. V lost 0 bases, J lost 4 bases, and 14 bases lay in between. CDR3 amino acids: CASSLAGGSRADTQYF. CDR3 coding DNA: TGTGCCAGCAGCTTAGCGGGCGGGTCCCGGGCAGATACGCAGTATTTT. The complete variable domain, with remaining parts taken from reference TRBV7-8 and TRBJ2-3, reads GAGVSQSPRYKVAKRGQDVALRCDPISGHVSLFWYQQALGQGPEFLTYFQNEAQLDKSGLPSDRFFAERPEGSVSTLKIQRTQQEDSAVYLCASSLAGGSRADTQYFGPGTRLTVL.

The V and J genes are TRBV18 and TRBJ1-5, with 7 bases that match TRBD1. V shed 3 bases, J shed 6 bases, and the junction held 14 bases outside the gene matches. CDR1 KGHSH and CDR2 LQKENI come from the germline V gene. The length of the CDR3 is 17 residues. The CDR3 DNA reads TGTGCCAGCTCACCCTTCACCATTCGGGACAGAGGTCAGCCCCAGCATTTT. It translates to CASSPFTIRDRGQPQHF.

The V gene is TRBV7-6, the J gene TRBJ2-1; 11 positions match TRBD2. Germline values: CDR1 SGHVS, CDR2 FNYEAQ. The length of the CDR3 is 16 residues. The V gene end was trimmed by 1 base and the J gene end by 10 bases; junction bases not matched to a gene: 9. The CDR3 DNA is TGTGCCAGCAGCTTAGGGGTAGCGGGAGGGCCTGGGGAGCAGTTCTTC. It translates to CASSLGVAGGPGEQFF.

This chain links TRBV29-1 with TRBJ2-3; TRBD2 might be the D (7 bases). The germline V gene has CDR1 SQVTM and CDR2 ANQGSEA. CDR3 size: 13 residues. The germline V and J ends were trimmed by 6 bases and 4 bases, with 14 bases remaining between them. The CDR3 region is CSVMGGQSDTQYF. The CDR3 coding sequence is TGCAGCGTAATGGGGGGGCAGTCAGATACGCAGTATTTT.

The chain carries TRBV2 and TRBJ1-1, with TRBD1 identical over 8 bases. V was clipped by 6 bases and J by 6 bases; unmatched bases: 12. The CDR3 is 15 residues long. CDR1 is SNHLY and CDR2 is FYNNEI in the germline V gene. CDR3 coding DNA: TGTGCCAGCAGCATTTCAGGGGGCCCGGGTCCTGAAGCTTTCTTT. Its protein is CASSISGGPGPEAFF.

This clone was recorded once. The chain recombines TRBV5-5 with TRBJ2-1; 13 positions agree with TRBD2. This CDR3 has 15 amino acids. The germline gives CDR1 SGHKS, CDR2 YYEKEE (reference sequence). The ends lost 4 bases at V and 8 bases at J; junction bases unmatched: 6. For the CDR3, the DNA is TGTGCCAGCAGCACGCGGACTAGCGGGAGATATGAGCAGTTCTTC. Translation: CASSTRTSGRYEQFF.

This rearrangement joins TRBV19 to TRBJ2-1; TRBD2 matches at 7 bases. Per the germline V gene, CDR1 is LNHDA and CDR2 is SQIVND (reference sequence). Trimming at V came to 7 bases and at J to 3 bases, leaving 6 bases not matched to a gene. This CDR3 spans 14 amino acids. The DNA of the CDR3 is TGTGCCAGTATGAGGAGGGAGGGCTACAATGAGCAGTTCTTC. Its translation: CASMRREGYNEQFF.

This rearrangement joins TRBV9 to TRBJ1-1; perhaps TRBD1 as D (5 bases). This CDR3 spans 14 amino acids. V was cut by 2 bases and J by 6 bases, with 14 bases left in between. Germline V gives CDR1 SGDLS, CDR2 YYNGEE. CDR3 DNA sequence: TGTGCCAGCAGCGTTGACAGCGCGACGGCTGAAGCTTTCTTT. Translation: CASSVDSATAEAFF.

The rearrangement joins TRBV12-3 or TRBV12-4 to TRBJ1-1; D gene unclear. This CDR3 has 12 residues. The germline V and J ends were trimmed by 7 bases and 0 bases, with 6 bases remaining between them. The CDR3 DNA follows: TGTGCCAGCACGGGGTTGAACACTGAAGCTTTCTTT. This encodes CASTGLNTEAFF.

For the CDR3, the DNA is TGTGCCTGGAGTGTACGGACAGTTATGAACACTGAAGCTTTCTTT. Amino acids: CAWSVRTVMNTEAFF. The chain uses TRBV30 and TRBJ1-1; D may be TRBD1 (6 bases). The CDR3 is 15 residues long. Germline loops: CDR1 GTSNPN, CDR2 SVGIG (reference sequence). V dropped 0 bases and J dropped 0 bases, with 11 bases sitting between them. Supplemented by reference TRBV30 and TRBJ1-1, the full variable domain reads SQTIHQWPATLVQPVGSPLSLECTVEGTSNPNLYWYRQAAGRGLQLLFYSVGIGQISSEVPQNLSASRPQDRQFILSSKKLLLSDSGFYLCAWSVRTVMNTEAFFGQGTRLTVV.

The sample holds a few counts of this clone. The CDR3 loop is CASSELGSNQPQHF. The CDR3 nucleotides are TGTGCCAGCAGTGAACTGGGCAGCAATCAGCCCCAGCATTTT. The genes are TRBV2 and TRBJ1-5; no definite D call. Germline CDR1 is SNHLY and CDR2 is FYNNEI. The CDR3 runs 14 residues. Trimming stripped 2 bases from V and 1 base from J, with 6 bases between.

In its sample, this clone was seen once. This rearrangement joins TRBV4-3 to TRBJ2-3; 14 bases align to TRBD2. Germline CDR1 reads LGHNA; CDR2 reads YSLEER. V lost 0 bases to trimming and J lost 2 bases; unmatched junction nucleotides: 7. The CDR3 length is 19 residues. The DNA of the CDR3 is TGCGCCAGCAGCCAAGACGGGACTAGCGGGAGACAGCCCACAGATACGCAGTATTTT. It is translated as CASSQDGTSGRQPTDTQYF.

The gene calls are TRBV7-9 and TRBJ2-2; TRBD1 is a possible D gene (5 bases). Trimming removed 8 bases at V and 4 bases at J, with 14 bases between. CDR3 length: 14 amino acids. Germline V CDR1 and CDR2: SEHNR, FQNEAQ (reference sequence). DNA for the CDR3: TGTGCCAGCTCTAAAGGGGCCCTCACCGGGGAGCTGTTTTTT. Its protein product is CASSKGALTGELFF.

The J gene is TRBJ2-1, the V gene TRBV7-9; 7 nucleotides match TRBD1. Germline CDR1 and CDR2: SEHNR and FQNEAQ (reference sequence). V lost 5 bases to trimming and J lost 3 bases; unmatched junction nucleotides: 10. This CDR3 is 16 amino acids long. CDR3 residues: CASSHTPRTGYNEQFF. The CDR3 coding sequence is TGTGCCAGCAGCCATACACCCCGGACAGGCTACAATGAGCAGTTCTTC.

CDR3 residues: CASLQGTGKEKLFF. Written as DNA, the CDR3 is TGTGCCAGCCTTCAGGGAACAGGGAAAGAAAAACTGTTTTTT. This chain joins TRBV2 and TRBJ1-4; D is perhaps TRBD1 (6 bases). The CDR3 loop spans 14 amino acids. V was cut by 8 bases and J by 8 bases, with 18 bases left in between. The germline V gene encodes CDR1 SNHLY and CDR2 FYNNEI.

V and J are TRBV18 and TRBJ1-2, with D possibly matching TRBD1 (5 bases). The CDR3 extends over 14 amino acids. Germline lookup yields CDR1 KGHSH and CDR2 LQKENI. Trimming took off 0 bases at V and 6 bases at J, with 11 bases between the two ends. As DNA, the CDR3 is TGTGCCAGCTCACCACCGAAGGGGCCGGATGGCTACACCTTC. Amino acids: CASSPPKGPDGYTF.

The V gene is TRBV30, the J gene TRBJ2-1, with D possibly TRBD2 on 6 matching bases. The CDR3 has 14 residues. Trimming removed 2 bases from V and 0 bases from J, with 8 bases in between. The V gene's germline CDR1 is GTSNPN and CDR2 SVGIG (reference sequence). The CDR3 region is CAWSTGSSYNEQFF. In DNA, the CDR3 is TGTGCCTGGAGTACCGGGAGCTCCTACAATGAGCAGTTCTTC.

This chain uses TRBV3-1 (or the pseudogene TRBV3-2) with TRBJ1-5; 9 nucleotides agree with TRBD1. Trimming removed 4 bases from V and 4 bases from J; junction bases left unmatched: 2. Germline V gene lookup returns CDR1 LGHDT and CDR2 YNNKEL (reference sequence). The CDR3 contains 14 residues. CDR3 region: CASSRTGVNQPQHF. The CDR3 bases are TGTGCCAGCAGCCGGACAGGGGTGAATCAGCCCCAGCATTTT.

The sample holds one count of this clone. This chain uses TRBV29-1 with TRBJ1-5, with TRBD1 as a possible D gene (6 bases). The germline V and J ends were trimmed by 5 bases and 6 bases, with 14 bases remaining between them. Germline CDR1 and CDR2: SQVTM and ANQGSEA. This CDR3 contains 13 residues. The CDR3 bases are TGCAGCGTTCTGGACAGCTCCGGTCAGCCCCAGCATTTT. Its translation is CSVLDSSGQPQHF.

This sequence joins TRBV29-1 and TRBJ2-3; 11 bases fit TRBD2. Germline values: CDR1 SQVTM, CDR2 ANQGSEA. The CDR3 is 14 amino acids. The J segment lost 2 bases and the V segment lost 7 bases, leaving 5 bases of the junction unmatched. The CDR3 DNA is TGCAGCGCTACGACTAGCGGGGACACAGATACGCAGTATTTT. It encodes CSATTSGDTDTQYF.

This chain connects TRBV25-1 to TRBJ1-2; a possible D gene is TRBD1 (6 bases). The germline V and J ends were trimmed by 2 bases and 3 bases, with 16 bases remaining between them. Germline CDR1 MGHDK, CDR2 SYGVNS. The CDR3 spans 16 residues. The CDR3 DNA is TGTGCCAGCAGTGAAGATTTGTGGGGGCCCGACTATGGCTACACCTTC. The encoded protein is CASSEDLWGPDYGYTF.

J is TRBJ2-7 and V is TRBV7-2, with a weak D call TRBD1 (6 bases). Germline CDR1 SGHTA, CDR2 FQGNSA. This CDR3 has 14 amino acids. V shed 6 bases and J shed 2 bases, with 14 bases lying between them. CDR3 residues: CASSIPGVTYEQYF. In DNA form, the CDR3 reads TGTGCCAGCAGTATTCCAGGGGTCACCTACGAGCAGTACTTC.

The rearrangement joins TRBV7-9 to TRBJ1-1; D is uncertain. Germline V lookup: CDR1 SEHNR, CDR2 FQNEAQ (reference sequence). The CDR3 runs to 12 residues. Trimming removed 1 base from V and 7 bases from J, with 7 bases in between. The CDR3 region has the DNA TGTGCCAGCAGCTTAGGCGTCCGTGAAGCTTTCTTT. Encoded protein: CASSLGVREAFF.